The entry below describes one TCR beta chain. The sample belongs to a study of T cell changes during pregnancy in multiple sclerosis. Assay: immunoSEQ multiplex PCR; the TCRdb copy retains only in-frame clones and omits some. The sample has tens of thousands of clones; 85% to 95% are singletons. The CDR3 loop spans 15 amino acids. Per germline, CDR1 SGHTA and CDR2 FQGNSA. J was trimmed by 2 bases and V by 1 base; bases with no gene match: 3. The TCR originated in a female donor with multiple sclerosis, enrolled in a pregnancy study. V and J are TRBV7-2 and TRBJ2-3; 7 bases agree with TRBD1. The sample in question was peripheral blood, obtained in the third trimester of pregnancy. CDR3 nucleotide sequence: TGTGCCAGCAGCTTAGAGCAGGGGGTCACAGATACGCAGTATTTT. This encodes CASSLEQGVTDTQYF.